This T cell receptor beta chain is drawn from a study of shared clonotypes between healthy human individuals. Here immunoSEQ multiplex PCR was the method, and the copy in TCRdb shows in-frame clones only, minus some. The sample consists of millions of clones, about 95% of them appearing once. Points on this clone: Its target is not known.

Naive CD8 cells lacked CD45RO, underwent positive selection for CCR7 and left out terminally differentiated effector memory CD45RA+ cells. Only Caucasian adults living in Nashville, Tennessee made up the donor group. With 0 bases removed from V and 6 bases from J, the gap between germline ends came to 11 bases. This CDR3 comprises 14 residues. CDR1 and CDR2 from the germline V gene are SGHNT and YYREEE (reference sequence). Points from the study as a whole: Generally, estimated richness proved larger in naive subsets than it did in memory subsets.

The chain couples TRBV5-4 to TRBJ2-3; D is unclear. The receptor was derived from a man between 18 and 35 years old in good health. Sequences were obtained from naive CD8+ T cells sorted from blood. This CDR3 reads CASSLGHSMDTQYF. DNA for the CDR3: TGTGCCAGCAGCTTGGGTCATAGCATGGATACGCAGTATTTT.